The rows below give T cell receptor beta chains drawn from one sample of a study of graft-versus-host responses after intestinal transplantation. Clones were read by immunoSEQ multiplex PCR, and TCRdb kept only the in-frame ones, dropping some. The data show 96,000 or so clones, roughly 90% seen once. No antigens are known for them. The source was unstimulated CD4+ T cells sorted from spleen or lymph node cells, collected before intestinal transplant. The receptors were sampled from a human donor who received an intestinal transplant. The CDR3 runs from the conserved cysteine through the conserved F or W. The order of the fields is V gene, CDR3 protein.

TRBV6-1	CASSGYRQGAGDTQYF
TRBV5-1	CASSLAGPAYEQYF
TRBV5-1	CASSFGGTNEKLFF
TRBV28	CASSRTVLLKNIQYF
TRBV6-6	CASSQDSPFISPLHF
TRBV29-1	CSVDSSLSYNEQFF
TRBV7-9	CASSLENEQYF
TRBV7-9	CASSRGQMNTEAFF
TRBV5-4	CASSSGQQPETQYF
TRBV6-1	CASSEAGHLYGYTF
TRBV4-2	CASSQEGALRELFF
TRBV30	CAWSVLGTTYNEQFF
TRBV5-1	CASSTPREGDQFF
TRBV6-5	CASRDRGTYHEQYF
TRBV19	CASSTRPDRGSYEQYF
TRBV7-9	CASSPLAVGYGYTF
TRBV5-4	CASSVLGDPSSYNSPLHF
TRBV27	CASSLDGPHQGSYEQYF
TRBV30	CAWSVTLQGQPQHF
TRBV18	CASSPPTGTDTQYF
TRBV19	CASSGQGEQPQHF
TRBV20-1	CSASDYEQYF
TRBV6-5	CASSYSPTVIYGYTF
TRBV5-1	CASSFTGRNEKLFF
TRBV7-8	CASSLARGLGVQPQHF
TRBV6-1	CASSGWTGIAMNTEAFF
TRBV19	CATSERQGIPPYEQYF
TRBV19	CASNEGERSYNSPLHF
TRBV27	CASSFLAGDIGTDTQYF
TRBV19	CASSPVGPGSPLHF
TRBV5-8	CASPQGKSGNTIYF
TRBV30	CAWSVPRAGGTEAFF
TRBV28	CATAAREPDEQYF
TRBV19	CASSIFRGRGLDYGYTF
TRBV7-9	CASSPNRDRRYEQYF
TRBV11-1	CASSSGGYEQYF
TRBV19	CAIGGGGATDTQYF
TRBV13	CASSRAIPTSGGTFSYEQYF
TRBV7-8	CASSLRGYSNQPQHF
TRBV5-1	CASSPGTGGVNSPLHF
TRBV4-3	CASSQLQNEQFF
TRBV19	CASSMRGGGGEQYF
TRBV9	CASSVDRYTDTQYF
TRBV16	CASSRGTSGRTYEQFF
TRBV2	CASSAGGVPFSGANVLTF
TRBV4-2	CASSQIQGKRDEKLFF
TRBV19	CASSTHRGAEQYF
TRBV7-9	CASSYQGFEAFF
TRBV2	CATAGQGANEQFF
TRBV19	CASSMRIGQGMTEAFF
TRBV19	CASSIDRSSNQPQHF
TRBV15	CATSRGGQIIAKNIQYF
TRBV5-1	CASSLAGHGYTF
TRBV13	CASSGRTELNYGYTF